A selection of T cell receptor beta chains follows, all from one sample in a study of T-cell reconstitution after alpha-beta-depleted transplantation in children. TCRdb re-called the PCR reads through MiXCR, storing one row per CDR3 protein. The table shows a few hundred thousand distinct CDR3 sequences, with 10% to 15% occurring only once. This sample comprised PBMCs, mostly from graft donor cells, obtained 360 days after TCRalphabeta/CD19-depleted stem cell transplant. These receptors all stem from a male patient between 5 and 17 years old who had a stem cell transplant for acute myeloid leukemia, so the T cells may come from the graft donor. Both conserved end residues are part of each CDR3. The D gene is left open where the match is weak. The size of a clone is reported for some rows only, either as once, few or many, or as a class for expanded clones.

len	abundance	j_gene	d_gene	v_gene	CDR3aa	CDR3nt
14	few	TRBJ2-2	NA	TRBV5-1	CASGERRYTGELFF	TGCGCCAGTGGTGAGCGGAGGTACACCGGGGAGCTGTTTTTT
12	few	TRBJ1-2	TRBD1	TRBV20-1	CSAPRGDYGYTF	TGCAGTGCTCCCAGGGGGGACTATGGCTACACCTTC
15	few	TRBJ2-3	TRBD2	TRBV12-3/TRBV12-4	CASSLSGGTTDTQYF	TGTGCCAGCAGTTTAAGCGGGGGCACCACAGATACGCAGTATTTT
14	NA	TRBJ2-1	NA	TRBV5-1	CASSLTGAANEQFF	TGCGCCAGCAGCCTTACCGGGGCTGCCAATGAGCAGTTCTTC
13	NA	TRBJ1-3	NA	TRBV29-1	CSVEREAGNTIYF	TGCAGCGTTGAGAGGGAAGCCGGAAACACCATATATTTT
11	few	TRBJ2-7	NA	TRBV29-1	CSWGSKEAQYF	TGCAGTTGGGGTAGTAAAGAGGCGCAGTACTTC
16	many	TRBJ2-1	TRBD2	TRBV10-3	CAISESGTSGYNEQFF	TGTGCCATCAGTGAGTCGGGAACTAGCGGCTACAATGAGCAGTTCTTC
13	NA	TRBJ2-7	NA	TRBV20-1	CSAREGAINEQYF	TGCAGTGCTAGAGAGGGGGCTATCAACGAGCAGTACTTC
13	NA	TRBJ2-7	NA	TRBV2	CASSVGHSYEQYF	TGTGCCAGCAGTGTCGGTCACTCCTACGAGCAGTACTTC
15	NA	TRBJ1-3	NA	TRBV27	CARLVPVFSGNTIYF	TGTGCCAGACTTGTCCCGGTGTTCTCTGGAAACACCATATATTTT
15	NA	TRBJ2-7	NA	TRBV27	CASSDPWGANYEQYF	TGTGCCAGCAGTGACCCATGGGGGGCAAACTACGAGCAGTACTTC
15	few	TRBJ2-4	NA	TRBV5-1	CASSWNSLGRNIQYF	TGCGCCAGCAGCTGGAACAGTTTGGGTCGGAACATTCAGTACTTC
15	NA	TRBJ2-3	NA	TRBV20-1	CSASEASRGTDTQYF	TGCAGTGCTTCAGAAGCGTCGAGGGGCACAGATACGCAGTATTTT
16	few	TRBJ2-7	NA	TRBV29-1	CSVEGSPDSPGREQYF	TGCAGCGTTGAAGGGTCTCCGGACTCCCCGGGGAGAGAGCAGTACTTC
12	many	TRBJ2-3	TRBD1	TRBV29-1	CSAWTGGDTQYF	TGCAGCGCGTGGACAGGGGGGGATACGCAGTATTTT
14	few	TRBJ2-2	NA	TRBV20-1	CSASFGLLTGELFF	TGCAGTGCTAGTTTCGGACTTCTCACCGGGGAGCTGTTTTTT
16	NA	TRBJ2-3	TRBD2	TRBV7-2	CASSLVAGGPRDTQYF	TGTGCCAGCAGCTTAGTAGCGGGAGGGCCTAGAGATACGCAGTATTTT
17	many	TRBJ2-2	TRBD2	TRBV5-6	CASSLVWGLAGHGELFF	TGTGCCAGCAGCTTGGTTTGGGGGCTAGCGGGACACGGGGAGCTGTTTTTT
16	many	TRBJ2-3	TRBD2	TRBV5-1	CASSGQTSGRTDTQYF	TGCGCCAGCAGCGGACAAACTAGCGGGAGAACAGATACGCAGTATTTT
16	few	TRBJ2-7	TRBD2	TRBV4-3	CASSQDFLAGVYEQYF	TGCGCCAGCAGCCAAGATTTCCTAGCGGGCGTCTACGAGCAGTACTTC
16	few	TRBJ2-2	TRBD2	TRBV4-3	CASSRTSGTNTGELFF	TGCGCCAGCAGCCGAACTAGCGGGACGAACACCGGGGAGCTGTTTTTT
13	NA	TRBJ2-3	NA	TRBV15	CATSRVYLGTQYF	TGTGCCACCAGCAGAGTGTATTTAGGTACGCAGTATTTT